The 8 T cell receptor beta chains presented below share a single source sample, sequenced in a study of long-term antiretroviral therapy in people with HIV. Version v3.0 of the immunoSEQ assay was performed at survey level. The assay was immunoSEQ multiplex PCR, and TCRdb's table has in-frame clones only and misses some. The sample lists over 10,000 clones, approximately 80% occurring once. The material sequenced was unsorted PBMCs, taken 0.5 years before starting antiretroviral therapy. The receptors shown here come from a woman aged 35 to 49 with HIV.

J is TRBJ2-2 and V is TRBV23-1; TRBD1 might be the D (6 bases). TRBV23-1 counts as an open reading frame of uncertain function. V lost 8 bases, J lost 6 bases, and 19 bases lay in between. The CDR3 runs to 15 residues. As DNA, the CDR3 is TGCGCCAGCCCCCCGGGGTGGGGGCGACCCGGGGAGCTGTTTTTT. As protein: CASPPGWGRPGELFF.

The chain carries TRBV28 and TRBJ1-3; D ambiguous. The CDR3 has 15 amino acids. The V end was cut by 3 bases, the J end by 0 bases, with 9 bases between. CDR1 and CDR2 from the germline V gene are MDHEN and SYDVKM. CDR3 in amino acids: CASSLRDHSGNTIYF. As DNA, the CDR3 is TGTGCCAGCAGTTTGCGAGATCACTCTGGAAACACCATATATTTT.

The chain uses TRBV30 and TRBJ2-7; D is unresolved. Germline V gives CDR1 GTSNPN, CDR2 SVGIG (reference sequence). This CDR3 spans 12 amino acids. V was cut by 7 bases and J by 0 bases, with 10 bases left in between. The CDR3 DNA follows: TGTGCCTTTAGGGCCTCCTCCTACGAGCAGTACTTC. This codes for CAFRASSYEQYF.

The chain couples TRBV5-4 to TRBJ2-7; the D call may be TRBD1 or TRBD2 (6 bases each). The CDR3 extends over 14 amino acids. Deletions cut 0 bases from V and 6 bases from J, with 13 bases between. Germline CDR1 is SGHNT and CDR2 is YYREEE (reference sequence). CDR3 nucleotides: TGTGCCAGCAGCTTGGACAGGGACTTTGGCGAGCAGTACTTC. Residues: CASSLDRDFGEQYF.

CDR3 coding DNA: TGTGCCAGCAGTCCGCTGGGGGACACCGGGGAGCTGTTTTTT. Translating it yields CASSPLGDTGELFF. The chain uses TRBV6-6 and TRBJ2-2; D assignment may be TRBD1 or TRBD2 (5 bases each). V dropped 5 bases and J dropped 3 bases, with 10 bases sitting between them. CDR1 is MNHNY and CDR2 is SVGAGI in the germline V gene (reference sequence). This CDR3 is 14 amino acids long.

This sequence joins TRBV4-2 and TRBJ2-1, with 10 bases fitting TRBD2. The V segment lost 1 base and the J segment 6 bases; nucleotides outside the gene matches: 6. This CDR3 has 16 residues. Germline assignment: CDR1 LGHNA and CDR2 YNFKEQ. The CDR3 loop is CASSQGELAGSNEQFF. As DNA, the CDR3 is TGTGCCAGCAGCCAAGGTGAACTAGCGGGATCCAATGAGCAGTTCTTC.

This clone was seen a handful of times. The V call is TRBV2, the J call TRBJ1-5; 7 bases map to TRBD1. There are 16 residues in the CDR3. Germline CDR1 reads SNHLY; CDR2 reads FYNNEI. V lost 1 base to trimming and J lost 4 bases; unmatched junction nucleotides: 7. This CDR3 reads CASSEEGATINQPQHF. In DNA, the CDR3 is TGTGCCAGCAGTGAAGAGGGGGCAACCATAAATCAGCCCCAGCATTTT.

The chain couples TRBV29-1 to TRBJ1-1; D is ambiguous. V dropped 5 bases and J dropped 12 bases, with 13 bases sitting between them. Looked up from germline, CDR1 is SQVTM and CDR2 is ANQGSEA. The CDR3 sequence is 10 residues long. CDR3 loop: CSVHLYETFF. The CDR3 bases are TGCAGCGTTCACCTGTATGAGACTTTCTTT.